This TCR beta chain was profiled in a study of T cell repertoires and leukemia-associated antigens. One entry per CDR3 protein, called by TCRdb with MiXCR from the 5' RACE reads. This table has 10,000 to 13,000 distinct CDR3 sequences, roughly 43% appearing once. Concerning this clonotype itself: As yet, its antigen is unknown. Its ends do not fully match the called genes, so a read error is possible.

The TCR comes from a female donor in good health. The sequenced sample consisted of CD3+ T cells sorted from blood and cultured.

The CDR3 DNA follows: TGTACCAGCAGTTTACGCGGGGTAGAAGAGACCCAGTACTTC. It specifies CTSSLRGVEETQYF. This chain joins TRBV12-3 or TRBV12-4 and TRBJ2-5; possibly TRBD2 for D (6 bases). This CDR3 region has 14 residues.